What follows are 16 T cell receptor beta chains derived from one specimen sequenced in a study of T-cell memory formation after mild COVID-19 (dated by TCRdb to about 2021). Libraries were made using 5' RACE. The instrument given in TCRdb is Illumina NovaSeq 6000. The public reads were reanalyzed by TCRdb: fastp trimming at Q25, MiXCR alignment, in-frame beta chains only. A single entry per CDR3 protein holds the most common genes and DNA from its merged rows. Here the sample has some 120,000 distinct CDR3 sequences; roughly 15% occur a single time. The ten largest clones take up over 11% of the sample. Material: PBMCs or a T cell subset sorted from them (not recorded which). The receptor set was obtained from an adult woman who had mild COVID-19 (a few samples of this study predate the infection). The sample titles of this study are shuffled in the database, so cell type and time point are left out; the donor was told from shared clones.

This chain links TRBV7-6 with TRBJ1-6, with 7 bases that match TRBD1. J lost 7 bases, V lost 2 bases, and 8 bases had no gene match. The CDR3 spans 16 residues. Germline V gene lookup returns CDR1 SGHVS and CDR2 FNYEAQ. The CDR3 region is CASSLFGQTGNSPLHF. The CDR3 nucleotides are TGTGCCAGCAGCTTATTCGGCCAGACAGGGAATTCACCCCTCCACTTT.

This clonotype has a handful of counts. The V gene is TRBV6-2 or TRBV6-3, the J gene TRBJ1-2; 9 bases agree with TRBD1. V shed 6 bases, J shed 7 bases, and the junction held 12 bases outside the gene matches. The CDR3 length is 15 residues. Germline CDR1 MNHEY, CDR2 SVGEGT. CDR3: CASREEMGQGRGYTF. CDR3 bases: TGTGCCAGCAGGGAAGAAATGGGACAGGGTCGTGGCTACACCTTC.

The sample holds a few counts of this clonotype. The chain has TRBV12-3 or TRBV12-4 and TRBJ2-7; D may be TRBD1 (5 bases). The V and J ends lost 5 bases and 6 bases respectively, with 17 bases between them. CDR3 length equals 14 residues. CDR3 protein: CASSDRRRITEQYF. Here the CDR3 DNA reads TGTGCCAGCAGTGACAGACGGCGGATAACCGAGCAGTACTTC.

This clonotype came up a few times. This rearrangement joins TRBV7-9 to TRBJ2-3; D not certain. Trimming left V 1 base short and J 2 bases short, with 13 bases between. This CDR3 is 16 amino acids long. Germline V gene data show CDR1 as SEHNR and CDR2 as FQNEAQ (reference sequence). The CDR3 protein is CASSLDSERHTDTQYF. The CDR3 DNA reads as TGTGCCAGCAGCTTAGACTCAGAGAGACACACAGATACGCAGTATTTT.

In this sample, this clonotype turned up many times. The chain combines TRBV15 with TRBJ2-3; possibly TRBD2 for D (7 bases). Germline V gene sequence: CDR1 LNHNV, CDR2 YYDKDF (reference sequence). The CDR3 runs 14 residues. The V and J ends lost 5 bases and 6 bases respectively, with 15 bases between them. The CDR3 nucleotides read TGTGCCACCAGCGGAGGGGGGGGACTGGATACGCAGTATTTT. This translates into CATSGGGGLDTQYF.

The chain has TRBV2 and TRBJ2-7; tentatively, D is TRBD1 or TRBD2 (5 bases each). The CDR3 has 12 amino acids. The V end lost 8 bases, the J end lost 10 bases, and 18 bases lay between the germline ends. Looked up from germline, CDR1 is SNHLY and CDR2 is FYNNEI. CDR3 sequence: CASGTTGGRQYF. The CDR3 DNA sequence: TGTGCCAGCGGAACTACAGGAGGACGACAGTACTTC.

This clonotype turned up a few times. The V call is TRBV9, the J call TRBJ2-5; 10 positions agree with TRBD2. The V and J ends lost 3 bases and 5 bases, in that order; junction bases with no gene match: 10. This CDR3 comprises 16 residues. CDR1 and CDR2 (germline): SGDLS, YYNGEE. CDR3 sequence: CASSAQLAGWEETQYF. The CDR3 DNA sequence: TGTGCCAGCAGCGCCCAACTAGCGGGATGGGAGGAGACCCAGTACTTC.

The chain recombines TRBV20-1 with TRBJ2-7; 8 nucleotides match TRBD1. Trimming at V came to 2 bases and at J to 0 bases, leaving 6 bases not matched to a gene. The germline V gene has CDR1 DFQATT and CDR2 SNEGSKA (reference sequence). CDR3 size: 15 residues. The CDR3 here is CSARLDRGPSYEQYF. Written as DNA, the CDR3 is TGCAGTGCTAGACTTGACAGGGGCCCCTCCTACGAGCAGTACTTC.

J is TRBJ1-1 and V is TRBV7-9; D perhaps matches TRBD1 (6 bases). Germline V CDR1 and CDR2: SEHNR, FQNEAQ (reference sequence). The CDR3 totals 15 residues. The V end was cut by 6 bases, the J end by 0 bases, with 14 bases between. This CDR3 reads CASSRSRGVNTEAFF. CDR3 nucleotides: TGTGCCAGCAGTCGTTCCAGGGGAGTGAACACTGAAGCTTTCTTT. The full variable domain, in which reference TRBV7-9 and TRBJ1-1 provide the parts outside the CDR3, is DTGVSQNPRHKITKRGQNVTFRCDPISEHNRLYWYRQTLGQGPEFLTYFQNEAQLEKSRLLSDRFSAERPKGSFSTLEIQRTEQGDSAMYLCASSRSRGVNTEAFFGQGTRLTVV.

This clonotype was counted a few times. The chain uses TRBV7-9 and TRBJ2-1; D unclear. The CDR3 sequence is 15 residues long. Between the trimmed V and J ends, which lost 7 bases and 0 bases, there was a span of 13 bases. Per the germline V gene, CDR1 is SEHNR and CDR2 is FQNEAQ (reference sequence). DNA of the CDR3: TGTGCCAGCAAACGTGGCAGGAGCTCCTACAATGAGCAGTTCTTC. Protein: CASKRGRSSYNEQFF.

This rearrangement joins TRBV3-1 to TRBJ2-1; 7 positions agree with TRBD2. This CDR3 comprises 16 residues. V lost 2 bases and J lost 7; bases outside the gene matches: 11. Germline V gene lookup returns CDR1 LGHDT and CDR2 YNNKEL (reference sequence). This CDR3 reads CASSQRPAGMSNEQFF. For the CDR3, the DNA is TGTGCCAGCAGCCAAAGACCAGCGGGAATGTCAAATGAGCAGTTCTTC.

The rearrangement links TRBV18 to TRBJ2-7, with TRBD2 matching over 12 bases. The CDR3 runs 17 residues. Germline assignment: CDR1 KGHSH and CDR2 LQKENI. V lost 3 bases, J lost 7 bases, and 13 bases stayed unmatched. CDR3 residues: CASSPRTSGVNPKEQYF. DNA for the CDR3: TGTGCCAGCTCACCGCGGACTAGCGGGGTCAACCCCAAAGAGCAGTACTTC.

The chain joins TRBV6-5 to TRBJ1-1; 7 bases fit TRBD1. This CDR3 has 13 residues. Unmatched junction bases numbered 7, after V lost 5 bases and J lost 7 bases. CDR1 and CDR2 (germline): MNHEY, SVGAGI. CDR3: CASSTPGQLEAFF. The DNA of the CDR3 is TGTGCCAGCAGTACCCCGGGACAGCTTGAAGCTTTCTTT.

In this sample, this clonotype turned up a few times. The CDR3 reads CASSQVSRSTDTQYF. Written as DNA, the CDR3 is TGTGCCAGCAGCCAAGTGTCCAGGAGCACAGATACGCAGTATTTT. The chain couples TRBV14 to TRBJ2-3; no definite D call. The CDR3 loop spans 15 amino acids. Between the trimmed V and J ends, which lost 1 base and 0 bases, there was a span of 8 bases. Germline CDR1 and CDR2: SGHDN and FVKESK.

The CDR3 reads CASSWRRTDTGELFF. The CDR3 bases are TGTGCCAGCAGTTGGCGGAGGACCGACACCGGGGAGCTGTTTTTT. The J gene is TRBJ2-2, the V gene TRBV12-3 or TRBV12-4; D perhaps matches TRBD2 (5 bases). This CDR3 region has 15 residues. V shed 4 bases and J shed 3 bases, with 12 bases lying between them.

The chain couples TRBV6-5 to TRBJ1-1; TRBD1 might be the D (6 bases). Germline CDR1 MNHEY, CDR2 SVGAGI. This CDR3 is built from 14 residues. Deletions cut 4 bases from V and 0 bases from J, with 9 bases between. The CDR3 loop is CASSSGQLNTEAFF. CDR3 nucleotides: TGTGCCAGCAGTTCGGGACAACTGAACACTGAAGCTTTCTTT.